What follows describes a single T cell receptor beta chain. The data derive from a study of T cells expressing NK-cell markers. TCRdb reprocessed the 5' RACE reads and stores each CDR3 protein as one record, lacking DNA. With tens of thousands of distinct CDR3 sequences in the sample, the ten largest clones hold 50% to 75%. Germline V gene sequence: CDR1 MNHEY, CDR2 SMNVEV (reference sequence). The CDR3 spans 15 residues. The sequencing input was blood T cells: a sorted CD56 or NKG2C T cell subset, CD4+ or CD8+ T cells, or bulk PBMC T cells (not recorded which). This chain joins TRBV27 and TRBJ2-2; absent DNA, TCRdb's TRBD2 call cannot be checked. The clonotype comes from a woman between 18 and 69 years old in good health. This chain's CDR3 is CASSFFAGGTGELFF.